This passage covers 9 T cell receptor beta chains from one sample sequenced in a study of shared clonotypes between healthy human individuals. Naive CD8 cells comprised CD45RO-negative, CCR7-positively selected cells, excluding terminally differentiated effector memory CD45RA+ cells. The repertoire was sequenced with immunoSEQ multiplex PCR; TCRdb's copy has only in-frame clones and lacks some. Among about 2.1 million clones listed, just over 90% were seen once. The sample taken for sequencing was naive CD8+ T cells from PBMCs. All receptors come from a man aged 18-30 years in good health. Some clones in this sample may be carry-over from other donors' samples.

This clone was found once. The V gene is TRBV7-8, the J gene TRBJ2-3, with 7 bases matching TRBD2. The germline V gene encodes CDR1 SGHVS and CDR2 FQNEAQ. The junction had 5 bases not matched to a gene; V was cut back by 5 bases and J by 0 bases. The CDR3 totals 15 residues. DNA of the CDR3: TGTGCCAGCAGCCGGAGCGGGATTAGCACAGATACGCAGTATTTT. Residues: CASSRSGISTDTQYF.

CDR3 sequence reads: CASSDWDREFGTEAFF. CDR3 DNA: TGTGCCAGCAGTGACTGGGACAGGGAATTTGGCACTGAAGCTTTCTTT. The chain couples TRBV25-1 to TRBJ1-1, with 9 nucleotides matching TRBD1. This CDR3 has 16 residues. Trimming at V came to 3 bases and at J to 4 bases, leaving 9 bases not matched to a gene. CDR1 is MGHDK, CDR2 SYGVNS, per germline.

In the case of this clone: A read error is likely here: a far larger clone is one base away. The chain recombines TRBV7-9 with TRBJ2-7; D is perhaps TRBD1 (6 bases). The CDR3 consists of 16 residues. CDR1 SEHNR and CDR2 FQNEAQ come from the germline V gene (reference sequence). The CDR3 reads CAGSLEGGPTPYEQYF. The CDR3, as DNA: TGTGCCGGCAGCTTAGAAGGGGGACCGACCCCCTACGAGCAGTACTTC. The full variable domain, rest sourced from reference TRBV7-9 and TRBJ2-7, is DTGVSQNPRHKITKRGQNVTFRCDPISEHNRLYWYRQTLGQGPEFLTYFQNEAQLEKSRLLSDRFSAERPKGSFSTLEIQRTEQGDSAMYLCAGSLEGGPTPYEQYFGPGTRLTVT.

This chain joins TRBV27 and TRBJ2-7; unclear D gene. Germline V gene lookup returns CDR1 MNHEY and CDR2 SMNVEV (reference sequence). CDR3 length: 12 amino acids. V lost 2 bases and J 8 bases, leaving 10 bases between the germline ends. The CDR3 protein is CASSLPGRKQYF. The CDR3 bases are TGTGCCAGCAGTTTACCCGGGCGGAAGCAGTACTTC.

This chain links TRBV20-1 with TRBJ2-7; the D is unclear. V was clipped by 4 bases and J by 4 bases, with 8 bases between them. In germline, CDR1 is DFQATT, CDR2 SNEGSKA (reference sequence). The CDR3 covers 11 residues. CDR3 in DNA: TGCAGTGCTATGTGGGCGTACGAGCAGTACTTC. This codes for CSAMWAYEQYF.

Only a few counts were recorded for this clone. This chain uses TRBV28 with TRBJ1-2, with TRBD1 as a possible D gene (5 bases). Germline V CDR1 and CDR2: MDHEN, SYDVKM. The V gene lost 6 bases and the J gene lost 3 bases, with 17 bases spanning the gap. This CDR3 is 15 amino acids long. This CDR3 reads CASSRRDGGYYGYTF. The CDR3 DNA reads TGTGCCAGCAGCCGTCGGGACGGAGGATACTATGGCTACACCTTC.

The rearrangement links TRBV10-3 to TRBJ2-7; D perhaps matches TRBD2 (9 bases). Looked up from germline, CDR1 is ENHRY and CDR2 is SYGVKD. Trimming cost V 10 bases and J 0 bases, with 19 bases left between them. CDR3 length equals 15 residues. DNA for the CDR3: TGTGCCAGCAGGGGGCTAGCGGGACTCTCCTACGAGCAGTACTTC. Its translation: CASRGLAGLSYEQYF.

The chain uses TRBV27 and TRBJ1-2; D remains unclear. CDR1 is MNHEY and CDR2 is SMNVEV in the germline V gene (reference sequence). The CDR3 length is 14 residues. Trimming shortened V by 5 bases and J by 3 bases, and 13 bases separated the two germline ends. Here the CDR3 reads CASSPRTQDYGYTF. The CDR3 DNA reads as TGTGCCAGCAGTCCACGGACCCAGGACTATGGCTACACCTTC.

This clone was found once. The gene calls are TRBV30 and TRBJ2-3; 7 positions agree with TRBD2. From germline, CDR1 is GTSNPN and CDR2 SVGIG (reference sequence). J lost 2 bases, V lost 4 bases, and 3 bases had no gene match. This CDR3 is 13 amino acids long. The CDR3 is CAWTSGATDTQYF. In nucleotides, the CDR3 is TGTGCCTGGACTAGCGGCGCCACAGATACGCAGTATTTT. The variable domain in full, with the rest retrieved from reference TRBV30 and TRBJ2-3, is SQTIHQWPATLVQPVGSPLSLECTVEGTSNPNLYWYRQAAGRGLQLLFYSVGIGQISSEVPQNLSASRPQDRQFILSSKKLLLSDSGFYLCAWTSGATDTQYFGPGTRLTVL.